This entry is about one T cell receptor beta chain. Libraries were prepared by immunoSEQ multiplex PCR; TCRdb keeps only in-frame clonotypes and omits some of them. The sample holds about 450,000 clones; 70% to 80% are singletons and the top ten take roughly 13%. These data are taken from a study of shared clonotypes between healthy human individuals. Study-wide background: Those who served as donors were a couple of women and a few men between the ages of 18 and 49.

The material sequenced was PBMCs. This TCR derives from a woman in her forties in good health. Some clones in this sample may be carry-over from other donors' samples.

The CDR3 region has the DNA TGTGCCAGCAGTGCGACCGTTTACGAGCAGTACTTC. Protein sequence: CASSATVYEQYF. The genes are TRBV28 and TRBJ2-5; D remains ambiguous. The DNA end lines up better with TRBJ2-7; the J call may be wrong. The length of the CDR3 is 12 residues. CDR1 and CDR2 (germline): MDHEN, SYDVKM.